This TCR beta chain was identified during a study of CD8 T cells in Susac syndrome. Findings and limits, study-wide: The study acknowledged a relatively small number of individuals in its TCR sequencing and HLA analysis.

Note on this clonotype: No antigen is known for it.

Roughly 0.45 to 1 ug RNA was reverse transcribed with random hexamers. Multiplex immunoSEQ PCR targeted 54 Vbeta and 13 Jbeta TCR beta segments. Each CDR3 protein is one row after TCRdb ran MiXCR on the immunoSEQ multiplex PCR reads. The repertoire consists of hundreds of thousands of distinct CDR3 sequences, with 70% to 90% occurring once and the leading ten covering 0.11%. V was trimmed by 5 bases and J by 0 bases, leaving 15 bases between them. The germline V gene has CDR1 MNHEY and CDR2 SMNVEV (reference sequence). The CDR3 runs to 16 residues. In contrast to the negatively isolated CD8+ and CD4+ T cells, TEMRA cells were FACS-enriched.

The clonotype was recovered from a human donor with multiple sclerosis. V and J are TRBV27 and TRBJ2-3; tentative D call: TRBD2 (5 bases). The sample comprised CD8+ T cells from PBMCs. CDR3: CASSALPGTSTDTQYF. DNA of the CDR3: TGTGCCAGCAGTGCTCTCCCGGGAACAAGCACAGATACGCAGTATTTT.